The next 25 T cell receptor beta chains were all read from a single sample in a study of CD8 T cells in Susac syndrome (dated by TCRdb to about 2019). Receptor libraries were prepared by the immunoSEQ multiplex PCR assay. RNA was extracted using the RNeasy kit, and roughly 0.45 to 1 microgram was reverse transcribed with random hexamers. The raw public data were reprocessed by TCRdb itself: fastp quality trimming at Q25, MiXCR clonotype calling, in-frame beta chains only. Each CDR3 protein appears once, grouped with its most common genes and DNA. This sample is represented by some 200,000 distinct CDR3 sequences; about 95% of them were singletons. The ten largest make up approximately 0.097% of the sample. The source material was CD4+ T cells from PBMCs. The origin of the receptors is a human donor with multiple sclerosis.

The rearrangement links TRBV29-1 to TRBJ1-2; tentative D call: TRBD1 (5 bases). Per the germline V gene, CDR1 is SQVTM and CDR2 is ANQGSEA. The CDR3 has 11 amino acids. Trimming left V 0 bases short and J 7 bases short, with 6 bases between. Written as DNA, the CDR3 is TGCAGCGTTGAAGAGGGGGGTGGCTACACCTTC. Its protein product is CSVEEGGGYTF.

This chain links TRBV20-1 with TRBJ1-2; D is unclear. The germline CDR1 and CDR2 sequences are DFQATT and SNEGSKA (reference sequence). Deletions cut 6 bases from V and 8 bases from J, with 10 bases between. The CDR3 has 10 amino acids. The CDR3 DNA follows: TGCAGTGCGCCTACGGGCGGCTACACCTTC. Translation gives CSAPTGGYTF.

The rearrangement joins TRBV12-3 or TRBV12-4 to TRBJ2-1; D might be TRBD1 (6 bases). CDR3 length: 13 residues. V dropped 2 bases and J dropped 7 bases, with 9 bases sitting between them. Here the CDR3 reads CASSLPQGNEQFF. DNA of the CDR3: TGTGCCAGCAGTTTACCCCAGGGGAATGAGCAGTTCTTC.

There are a few counts of this clonotype. V is TRBV24-1 and J is TRBJ2-2; D remains unclear. CDR3 length equals 13 residues. CDR1 and CDR2 (germline): KGHDR, SFDVKD. V lost 1 base to trimming and J lost 4 bases, with 3 bases between them. DNA of the CDR3: TGTGCCACCAGTGATTTAGTCACCGGGGAGCTGTTTTTT. This encodes CATSDLVTGELFF.

V is TRBV19 and J is TRBJ1-5; perhaps TRBD1 as D (5 bases). The germline V and J ends were trimmed by 11 bases and 4 bases, with 15 bases remaining between them. This CDR3 has 13 amino acids. In germline, CDR1 is LNHDA, CDR2 SQIVND (reference sequence). In DNA, the CDR3 is TGTGCCTCCATCCCAGGGAGGAATCAGCCCCAGCATTTT. Residues: CASIPGRNQPQHF. The complete variable domain, with remaining parts taken from reference TRBV19 and TRBJ1-5, reads DGGITQSPKYLFRKEGQNVTLSCEQNLNHDAMYWYRQDPGQGLRLIYYSQIVNDFQKGDIAEGYSVSREKKESFPLTVTSAQKNPTAFYLCASIPGRNQPQHFGDGTRLSIL.

This sequence joins TRBV27 and TRBJ2-7; D may be TRBD2 (6 bases). With 3 bases removed from V and 3 bases from J, the gap between germline ends came to 12 bases. This CDR3 contains 14 residues. Germline-derived CDR1 and CDR2 are MNHEY and SMNVEV (reference sequence). The CDR3 sequence: CASSFRGTGYEQYF. The DNA of the CDR3 is TGTGCCAGCAGTTTCCGAGGGACTGGCTACGAGCAGTACTTC.

In regard to this clonotype: One junction end disagrees with the germline gene, perhaps due to a read error. The chain uses TRBV20-1 and TRBJ2-3; D gene uncertain. The CDR3 length is 13 residues. The V gene's germline CDR1 is DFQATT and CDR2 SNEGSKA (reference sequence). Here the CDR3 DNA reads TGCAGAGCTACAGCGACCAGCACAGATACGCAGTATTTT. Protein sequence: CRATATSTDTQYF.

This rearrangement joins TRBV27 to TRBJ2-7; D remains unclear. Trimming removed 5 bases at V and 2 bases at J, with 10 bases between. Germline lookup yields CDR1 MNHEY and CDR2 SMNVEV (reference sequence). The CDR3 extends over 13 amino acids. CDR3 DNA sequence: TGTGCCAGCAGTCCGACTTGGACCTACGAGCAGTACTTC. Its protein product is CASSPTWTYEQYF.

This clonotype came up once. The chain is built from TRBV27 and TRBJ2-7; D is tentatively TRBD1 or TRBD2 (5 bases each). Trimming removed 6 bases from V and 7 bases from J, with 19 bases in between. The CDR3 is 14 amino acids. Germline V CDR1 and CDR2: MNHEY, SMNVEV (reference sequence). The CDR3 sequence: CASRSQGTTGEQYF. Written as DNA, the CDR3 is TGTGCCAGCAGATCGCAGGGAACTACGGGGGAGCAGTACTTC.

The chain joins TRBV30 to TRBJ1-2; possibly TRBD1 for D (6 bases). CDR1 is GTSNPN, CDR2 SVGIG, per germline (reference sequence). V lost 4 bases and J 3 bases, leaving 12 bases between the germline ends. CDR3 size: 13 residues. DNA for the CDR3: TGTGCCTGGAATACAGGGTCTTACTATGGCTACACCTTC. It specifies CAWNTGSYYGYTF.

The rearrangement uses TRBV20-1 and TRBJ2-2; D is perhaps TRBD1 (6 bases). CDR3 length: 14 residues. Germline lookup yields CDR1 DFQATT and CDR2 SNEGSKA (reference sequence). Trimming removed 3 bases at V and 1 base at J, with 9 bases between. The CDR3 DNA follows: TGCAGTGCTAGTATACAGGGGAACACCGGGGAGCTGTTTTTT. It encodes CSASIQGNTGELFF.

This chain links TRBV6-2 or TRBV6-3 with TRBJ2-3; D gene ambiguous. This CDR3 comprises 16 residues. V lost 1 base, J lost 0 bases, and 11 bases lay in between. CDR1 is MNHEY and CDR2 is SVGEGT in the germline V gene. Here the CDR3 reads CASSYLRRTSTDTQYF. The DNA of the CDR3 is TGTGCCAGCAGTTACTTGCGGCGGACCAGCACAGATACGCAGTATTTT.

The V gene is TRBV9, the J gene TRBJ2-5, with a weak D call TRBD2 (5 bases). Germline V gives CDR1 SGDLS, CDR2 YYNGEE. Trimming removed 1 base at V and 4 bases at J, with 14 bases between. The CDR3 sequence is 15 residues long. CDR3 nucleotides: TGTGCCAGCAGCGTATTCGGACTCGGGTTAGAGACCCAGTACTTC. Residues: CASSVFGLGLETQYF.

The chain is built from TRBV7-9 and TRBJ1-5; D may be TRBD1 (5 bases). Germline assignment: CDR1 SEHNR and CDR2 FQNEAQ (reference sequence). The CDR3 runs to 13 residues. Trimming took 7 bases from V and 2 from J, leaving 9 bases between them. CDR3 coding DNA: TGTGCCAGCACGGGGGGTGGCAATCAGCCCCAGCATTTT. This codes for CASTGGGNQPQHF.

This chain links TRBV20-1 with TRBJ1-2; the D is unclear. Germline CDR1 reads DFQATT; CDR2 reads SNEGSKA (reference sequence). The CDR3 runs to 13 residues. V gave up 1 base and J gave up 3 bases, with 9 bases separating them. CDR3 region: CSARAQPDYGYTF. The CDR3 DNA reads as TGCAGTGCTAGAGCCCAACCGGACTATGGCTACACCTTC.

The V call is TRBV20-1, the J call TRBJ1-2, with 7 bases aligning to TRBD1. The V and J ends lost 0 bases and 2 bases, in that order; junction bases with no gene match: 3. The CDR3 contains 14 residues. Per germline, CDR1 DFQATT and CDR2 SNEGSKA (reference sequence). The CDR3 bases are TGCAGTGCTAGAGATCCGACAGGGAACTATGGCTACACCTTC. Protein product: CSARDPTGNYGYTF.

V is TRBV30 and J is TRBJ2-2; TRBD2 might be the D (5 bases). The V gene lost 0 bases and the J gene lost 6 bases, with 8 bases spanning the gap. This CDR3 has 13 residues. Germline V gene lookup returns CDR1 GTSNPN and CDR2 SVGIG (reference sequence). The CDR3 here is CAWSVLVPGELFF. In nucleotides, the CDR3 is TGTGCCTGGAGTGTACTAGTCCCCGGGGAGCTGTTTTTT.

The gene calls are TRBV4-1 and TRBJ2-7; no definite D call. The ends were cut back, 2 bases at V and 2 bases at J, with 19 bases in the middle. CDR1 is MGHRA and CDR2 is YSYEKL in the germline V gene. This CDR3 is built from 17 residues. CDR3 protein: CASSQLIGAATTYEQYF. The CDR3 coding sequence is TGCGCCAGCAGCCAACTGATCGGCGCAGCAACTACCTACGAGCAGTACTTC.

This clonotype was counted once. The rearrangement uses TRBV3-1 and TRBJ2-1; the D call may be TRBD1 or TRBD2 (5 bases each). The CDR3 has 19 residues. The V end lost 2 bases, the J end lost 8 bases, and 28 bases lay between the germline ends. CDR1 and CDR2 (germline): LGHDT, YNNKEL (reference sequence). The CDR3 DNA follows: TGTGCCAGCAGCCAACGGTGGGGAAGCCCCGGGGCCGCCTCGGATGAGCAGTTCTTC. It is translated as CASSQRWGSPGAASDEQFF.

The V call is TRBV3-1, the J call TRBJ1-1; D is uncertain. The CDR3 contains 13 residues. V shed 6 bases and J shed 0 bases, with 8 bases lying between them. Looked up from germline, CDR1 is LGHDT and CDR2 is YNNKEL (reference sequence). The DNA for the CDR3 is TGTGCCAGCAGATATATGATGAACACTGAAGCTTTCTTT. Translation: CASRYMMNTEAFF.

The chain is built from TRBV5-1 and TRBJ1-1; D gene ambiguous. Germline V gene lookup returns CDR1 SGHRS and CDR2 YFSETQ. The germline V and J ends were trimmed by 2 bases and 6 bases, with 17 bases remaining between them. CDR3 length: 15 residues. CDR3 amino acids: CASSLSLGATAEAFF. The CDR3 nucleotides read TGCGCCAGCAGCTTATCGTTGGGCGCGACCGCTGAAGCTTTCTTT.

The chain recombines TRBV3-1 with TRBJ2-2; D assignment may be TRBD1 or TRBD2 (5 bases each). The V and J ends lost 8 bases and 8 bases respectively, with 21 bases between them. The CDR3 consists of 15 residues. Per germline, CDR1 LGHDT and CDR2 YNNKEL (reference sequence). Here the CDR3 DNA reads TGTGCCAGCGGCTACCGGGGACGTAGTGCTGGGGAGCTGTTTTTT. Encoded protein: CASGYRGRSAGELFF.

J is TRBJ2-2 and V is TRBV9; 7 nucleotides align to TRBD1. The J segment lost 4 bases and the V segment lost 0 bases, leaving 9 bases of the junction unmatched. The CDR3 covers 17 residues. The germline gives CDR1 SGDLS, CDR2 YYNGEE. CDR3 residues: CASSVAGRGQGTGELFF. CDR3 bases: TGTGCCAGCAGCGTAGCTGGAAGGGGGCAAGGCACCGGGGAGCTGTTTTTT.

The rearrangement uses TRBV29-1 and TRBJ1-5, with 7 bases identical to TRBD1. The CDR3 is 13 amino acids. Per the germline V gene, CDR1 is SQVTM and CDR2 is ANQGSEA. The J segment lost 9 bases and the V segment lost 4 bases, leaving 9 bases of the junction unmatched. The CDR3 spells CSVGTGGDRPQHF. CDR3 DNA sequence: TGCAGCGTTGGGACAGGAGGAGATCGGCCCCAGCATTTT. Filled out from reference TRBV29-1 and TRBJ1-5, the complete variable domain reads SAVISQKPSRDICQRGTSLTIQCQVDSQVTMMFWYRQQPGQSLTLIATANQGSEATYESGFVIDKFPISRPNLTFSTLTVSNMSPEDSSIYLCSVGTGGDRPQHFGDGTRLSIL.

This chain uses TRBV19 with TRBJ1-5; D possibly corresponds to TRBD1 (5 bases). With 11 bases removed from V and 1 base from J, the gap between germline ends came to 15 bases. CDR3 length equals 14 residues. The V gene's germline CDR1 is LNHDA and CDR2 SQIVND (reference sequence). In DNA, the CDR3 is TGTGCCTGTTCAAAGTGGGGGAGCAATCAGCCCCAGCATTTT. It translates to CACSKWGSNQPQHF.